The 2 T cell receptor beta chains reported below all come from one sample, sequenced in a study of T cells in Graves' hyperthyroidism and ophthalmopathy. Researchers amplified the TCR beta CDR3 regions from RNA transcripts. When the TCR CDR3 underwent first-round RT-PCR, the HTBI primer set was used. TCRdb itself ran the multiplex PCR reads through MiXCR, one entry per CDR3 protein. Counted here are 500,000 or so distinct CDR3 sequences, roughly 17% occurring once; the ten biggest clones make up approximately 18%. The sequencing sample was made of blood. The receptors come from a woman under 30 with Graves' ophthalmopathy.

The rearrangement uses TRBV3-1 and TRBJ1-2, with D unclear. CDR1 is LGHDT and CDR2 is YNNKEL in the germline V gene (reference sequence). The CDR3 covers 15 residues. V was shortened by 4 bases and J by 2 bases, with 14 bases between the two germline ends. CDR3 region: CASSRTIPGNYGYTF. CDR3 coding DNA: TGTGCCAGCAGCCGTACCATCCCGGGAAACTATGGCTACACCTTC.

This rearrangement joins TRBV6-1 to TRBJ2-4; 8 bases align to TRBD1. Germline assignment: CDR1 MNHNS and CDR2 SASEGT. The CDR3 spans 17 residues. J lost 2 bases, V lost 4 bases, and 10 bases had no gene match. CDR3: CASSAGFTGGSKNIQYF. CDR3 DNA sequence: TGTGCCAGCAGTGCCGGCTTCACAGGGGGTTCCAAAAACATTCAGTACTTC.